What follows describes a single T cell receptor (beta chain). The antigen remains undetermined. The data originate from a study of post-analysis software for immune sequencing data. Study-wide results and caveats: By F measure, samples from a shared preparation batch strongly co-clustered. Normalized Chao1 diversity in multiple sclerosis patients fell significantly below that of controls. Four to six TRBV segments (TRBV5-6, TRBV5-1 and TRBV20-1 among them) occurred more frequently in patients than in controls.

Unique molecular identifiers had been added to the TCR beta cDNA libraries. TCRdb analysed the PCR reads with MiXCR anew, one entry per CDR3 protein. Seen here are approximately 570,000 distinct CDR3 sequences, around 47% observed once, and the top ten hold about 1.5%. Germline lookup yields CDR1 PRHDT and CDR2 FYEKMQ (reference sequence). J lost 3 bases, V lost 0 bases, and 8 bases had no gene match. The CDR3 is made up of 17 amino acids. The source is a girl aged 10 to 17 with multiple sclerosis. Sequencing was done on a sample of blood. This chain links TRBV13 with TRBJ1-5; 7 bases are shared with TRBD1. CDR3 coding DNA: TGTGCCAGCAGCTTAGGCCTAAAGACAGGGTTCAATCAGCCCCAGCATTTT. Translated, it gives CASSLGLKTGFNQPQHF.